Shown below are 27 T cell receptor beta chains from a single sample sequenced in a study of STAT3 mutations in large granular lymphocyte leukemia. TCRdb's copy holds only in-frame clones and misses some; the assay was immunoSEQ multiplex PCR. Here the sample spans approximately 25,000 clones, about 95% being singletons. Antigen specificity for these receptors is unknown. Overall study results and limits: Every T-cell large granular lymphocyte leukemia patient had at least one immunodominant TCR beta clonotype.

Sample: peripheral blood mononuclear cells. The receptors stem from a middle-aged man with T-cell large granular lymphocyte leukemia. Some clones in this sample may be carry-over from other donors' samples.

This chain joins TRBV4-3 and TRBJ1-2; 7 nucleotides line up with TRBD1. V shed 0 bases and J 2 bases; nucleotides not matched to a gene: 9. Germline V CDR1 and CDR2: LGHNA, YSLEER. CDR3 length: 17 residues. The CDR3 reads CASSQDRWGRGNYGYTF. The CDR3 region has the DNA TGCGCCAGCAGCCAAGATCGTTGGGGCAGGGGGAACTATGGCTACACCTTC.

Note on this clone: Other DNA sequences of this sample code for an identical CDR3. The genes are TRBV7-9 and TRBJ2-1; TRBD1 matches 11 bases. The V and J ends lost 5 bases and 4 bases, in that order; junction bases with no gene match: 4. CDR3 size: 15 residues. Germline CDR1 reads SEHNR; CDR2 reads FQNEAQ (reference sequence). CDR3 amino acids: CASSPGQGVYNEQFF. Here the CDR3 DNA reads TGTGCCAGCAGCCCGGGACAGGGGGTTTACAATGAGCAGTTCTTC.

The V and J genes are TRBV30 and TRBJ2-5, with D possibly matching TRBD1 (7 bases). CDR3 size: 13 residues. Trimming shortened V by 8 bases and J by 1 base, and 14 bases separated the two germline ends. Germline V gives CDR1 GTSNPN, CDR2 SVGIG (reference sequence). CDR3 in DNA: TGTGCCGGAGGAGGGGGCCTCCAAGAGACCCAGTACTTC. Amino acid sequence: CAGGGGLQETQYF. Using reference TRBV30 and TRBJ2-5 for the parts outside the CDR3, the full variable domain is SQTIHQWPATLVQPVGSPLSLECTVEGTSNPNLYWYRQAAGRGLQLLFYSVGIGQISSEVPQNLSASRPQDRQFILSSKKLLLSDSGFYLCAGGGGLQETQYFGPGTRLLVL.

V usage is TRBV6-5 and J usage is TRBJ1-2; D is undetermined. The CDR3 extends over 14 amino acids. Trimming cost V 1 base and J 5 bases, with 11 bases left between them. Germline assignment: CDR1 MNHEY and CDR2 SVGAGI. The CDR3 coding sequence is TGTGCCAGCAGTTACTTGTTTTCTGGGTATGGCTACACCTTC. Its protein product is CASSYLFSGYGYTF.

V and J are TRBV18 and TRBJ2-7; possible D gene TRBD1, 6 bases. The CDR3 loop spans 13 amino acids. CDR1 and CDR2 from the germline V gene are KGHSH and LQKENI. V lost 0 bases to trimming and J lost 4 bases, with 7 bases between them. The CDR3 reads CASSPPQGYEQYF. The CDR3 bases are TGTGCCAGCTCACCACCACAGGGTTACGAGCAGTACTTC.

This clone occurred once. The CDR3: CASLLPGGGYTF. CDR3 coding DNA: TGTGCCTCTCTCCTCCCAGGGGGGGGCTACACCTTC. The gene calls are TRBV6-5 and TRBJ1-2; 7 bases line up with TRBD1. The CDR3 extends over 12 amino acids. CDR1 and CDR2 from the germline V gene are MNHEY and SVGAGI. The trim removed 11 bases at V and 8 bases at J, leaving 11 bases unmatched.

V gene TRBV7-2 combines with J gene TRBJ2-3; D perhaps matches TRBD2 (5 bases). The V and J ends lost 1 base and 2 bases respectively, with 16 bases between them. The CDR3 runs to 17 residues. Per germline, CDR1 SGHTA and CDR2 FQGNSA. The CDR3 DNA follows: TGTGCCAGCAGCTTAGGCGGACCCGGGGTGCCCACAGATACGCAGTATTTT. Translating it yields CASSLGGPGVPTDTQYF.

The chain is built from TRBV18 and TRBJ1-1; no firm D call. Germline CDR1 reads KGHSH; CDR2 reads LQKENI. Trimming stripped 2 bases from V and 3 bases from J, with 10 bases between. CDR3 length: 14 amino acids. In DNA form, the CDR3 reads TGTGCCAGCTCACCAGGGGATTTTTACACTGAAGCTTTCTTT. It codes for CASSPGDFYTEAFF.

V usage is TRBV18 and J usage is TRBJ1-2, with TRBD1 matching over 7 bases. CDR3 length: 15 residues. The germline V gene has CDR1 KGHSH and CDR2 LQKENI. V dropped 8 bases and J dropped 0; count of bases not matched to a gene: 9. CDR3 amino acids: CASAEIQGPNYGYTF. As DNA, the CDR3 is TGTGCCAGCGCCGAGATACAGGGGCCTAACTATGGCTACACCTTC.

CDR3 sequence reads: CASTSSWGGADTQYF. DNA for the CDR3: TGTGCCAGCACCTCGTCGTGGGGAGGTGCAGATACGCAGTATTTT. J is TRBJ2-3 and V is TRBV27; tentatively, D is TRBD2 (6 bases). The CDR3 length is 15 residues. Germline V CDR1 and CDR2: MNHEY, SMNVEV (reference sequence). Trimming left V 7 bases short and J 4 bases short, with 18 bases between.

This clone has a single count. The chain is built from TRBV5-1 and TRBJ1-5; 9 bases are a match to TRBD1. The CDR3 contains 16 residues. J was trimmed by 6 bases and V by 2 bases; bases with no gene match: 9. From germline, CDR1 is SGHRS and CDR2 YFSETQ. CDR3 DNA sequence: TGCGCCAGCAGCTTCCATAGACAGGGGGATAGTCAGCCCCAGCATTTT. This sequence encodes CASSFHRQGDSQPQHF.

This chain links TRBV28 with TRBJ1-5, with D possibly being TRBD1 (5 bases). This CDR3 region has 14 residues. Deletions cut 6 bases from V and 6 bases from J, with 15 bases between. CDR1 is MDHEN, CDR2 SYDVKM, per germline. This CDR3 is CASSSLGTGQPQHF. The CDR3 DNA reads as TGTGCCAGCAGCTCCCTTGGGACCGGTCAGCCCCAGCATTTT.

The V gene is TRBV7-2, the J gene TRBJ2-7; D is ambiguous. Deletions cut 5 bases from V and 0 bases from J, with 2 bases between. CDR1 and CDR2 (germline): SGHTA, FQGNSA. The CDR3 length is 11 residues. The CDR3 loop is CASSPSYEQYF. For the CDR3, the DNA is TGTGCCAGCAGCCCCTCCTACGAGCAGTACTTC.

V gene TRBV14 combines with J gene TRBJ2-7; maybe TRBD2 (5 bases). The V end was cut by 2 bases, the J end by 7 bases, with 18 bases between. CDR3 length equals 15 residues. Looked up from germline, CDR1 is SGHDN and CDR2 is FVKESK. The CDR3 spells CASSQHPGRGREQYF. The CDR3 DNA follows: TGTGCCAGCAGCCAACACCCGGGCCGAGGGCGTGAGCAGTACTTC. Using reference TRBV14 and TRBJ2-7 for the parts outside the CDR3, the full variable domain is EAGVTQFPSHSVIEKGQTVTLRCDPISGHDNLYWYRRVMGKEIKFLLHFVKESKQDESGMPNNRFLAERTGGTYSTLKVQPAELEDSGVYFCASSQHPGRGREQYFGPGTRLTVT.

The V and J genes are TRBV29-1 and TRBJ2-4; a weak D match, TRBD2 (6 bases). Germline V lookup: CDR1 SQVTM, CDR2 ANQGSEA. The CDR3 has 12 residues. Between the trimmed V and J ends, which lost 6 bases and 0 bases, there was a span of 6 bases. The CDR3 DNA reads TGCAGCGTCGGGGGAGCCAAAAACATTCAGTACTTC. The encoded protein is CSVGGAKNIQYF. The entire variable domain, with the rest obtained from reference TRBV29-1 and TRBJ2-4, is as follows: SAVISQKPSRDICQRGTSLTIQCQVDSQVTMMFWYRQQPGQSLTLIATANQGSEATYESGFVIDKFPISRPNLTFSTLTVSNMSPEDSSIYLCSVGGAKNIQYFGAGTRLSVL.

J is TRBJ2-7 and V is TRBV5-4; TRBD1 might be the D (6 bases). The CDR3 runs to 14 residues. The V end lost 2 bases, the J end lost 0 bases, and 9 bases lay between the germline ends. Germline V lookup: CDR1 SGHNT, CDR2 YYREEE (reference sequence). CDR3 nucleotide sequence: TGTGCCAGCAGCTTCCAGGGGAGCTCCTACGAGCAGTACTTC. Translating gives CASSFQGSSYEQYF.

This chain links TRBV6-6 with TRBJ2-7; 8 bases are shared with TRBD1. The germline V gene encodes CDR1 MNHNY and CDR2 SVGAGI (reference sequence). The V gene end was trimmed by 8 bases and the J gene end by 4 bases; junction bases not matched to a gene: 10. The length of the CDR3 is 14 residues. The CDR3: CASEGRQGAYEQYF. In nucleotides, the CDR3 is TGTGCCAGCGAGGGGAGGCAGGGGGCTTACGAGCAGTACTTC.

This chain uses TRBV6-6 with TRBJ2-2; the match to TRBD2 covers 11 bases. The CDR3 length is 16 residues. The germline gives CDR1 MNHNY, CDR2 SVGAGI (reference sequence). The V segment lost 6 bases and the J segment 2 bases; nucleotides outside the gene matches: 5. The CDR3 nucleotides are TGTGCCAGCAGGGCTAGCGGGGGGCAAAACACCGGGGAGCTGTTTTTT. Amino acids: CASRASGGQNTGELFF.

The rearrangement links TRBV4-1 to TRBJ2-3; perhaps TRBD1 as D (6 bases). This CDR3 comprises 16 residues. V lost 4 bases and J 1 base, leaving 15 bases between the germline ends. CDR1 is MGHRA and CDR2 is YSYEKL in the germline V gene. CDR3 loop: CASSLSRGSRTDTQYF. In DNA, the CDR3 is TGCGCCAGCAGCCTCTCTAGGGGGTCGCGCACAGATACGCAGTATTTT.

The chain carries TRBV7-9 and TRBJ2-1; D possibly corresponds to TRBD1 (6 bases). The ends were cut back, 5 bases at V and 4 bases at J, with 18 bases in the middle. The CDR3 runs to 16 residues. Germline V lookup: CDR1 SEHNR, CDR2 FQNEAQ (reference sequence). CDR3 bases: TGTGCCAGCAGCGTACAGGGATTGCCCCTTTACAATGAGCAGTTCTTC. Amino acid sequence: CASSVQGLPLYNEQFF.

The rearrangement joins TRBV7-2 to TRBJ1-2; D may be TRBD1 (6 bases). V dropped 5 bases and J dropped 2 bases, with 12 bases sitting between them. This CDR3 spans 14 amino acids. Germline CDR1 SGHTA, CDR2 FQGNSA. The CDR3: CASSPGQFNYGYTF. CDR3 DNA: TGTGCCAGCAGCCCCGGACAGTTCAACTATGGCTACACCTTC.

This sequence joins TRBV5-1 and TRBJ2-5; D gene ambiguous. Trimming took 2 bases from V and 2 from J, leaving 1 base between them. Germline CDR1 is SGHRS and CDR2 is YFSETQ. The CDR3 totals 11 residues. This chain's CDR3 is CASSLQETQYF. The CDR3 bases are TGCGCCAGCAGCTTACAAGAGACCCAGTACTTC.

This chain connects TRBV6-6 to TRBJ1-6; 8 nucleotides line up with TRBD1. The CDR3 has 16 residues. Germline trimming cut 7 bases from V and 1 base from J; bases unmatched to any gene: 6. Germline CDR1 and CDR2: MNHNY and SVGAGI (reference sequence). The CDR3 DNA reads as TGTGCCAGCACCCGGACAGGGAAGTCCTATAATTCACCCCTCCACTTT. As protein: CASTRTGKSYNSPLHF.

V and J are TRBV19 and TRBJ1-2, with 8 bases matching TRBD1. J was trimmed by 4 bases and V by 5 bases; bases with no gene match: 15. Per the germline V gene, CDR1 is LNHDA and CDR2 is SQIVND (reference sequence). CDR3 length equals 17 residues. The CDR3 loop reads CASSPRPGQGFVYGYTF. CDR3 in DNA: TGTGCCAGTAGTCCTCGGCCTGGACAGGGATTTGTCTATGGCTACACCTTC.

The J gene is TRBJ2-4, the V gene TRBV5-5; TRBD2 agrees at 13 bases. V lost 1 base to trimming and J lost 8 bases; unmatched junction nucleotides: 6. This CDR3 contains 16 residues. Germline V gene lookup returns CDR1 SGHKS and CDR2 YYEKEE (reference sequence). The CDR3 reads CASSLTSGGAGYIQYF. The CDR3 nucleotides read TGTGCCAGCAGCTTGACTAGCGGGGGGGCAGGATACATTCAGTACTTC.

The CDR3 is CSATGQSYEQYF. The DNA of the CDR3 is TGCAGCGCAACGGGACAGAGCTACGAGCAGTACTTC. V and J are TRBV29-1 and TRBJ2-7; the match to TRBD1 covers 7 bases. Unmatched junction bases numbered 6, after V lost 7 bases and J lost 3 bases. This CDR3 has 12 residues. CDR1 and CDR2 (germline): SQVTM, ANQGSEA.

The rearrangement uses TRBV18 and TRBJ1-6; D gene unclear. V lost 3 bases, J lost 10 bases, and 13 bases lay in between. The CDR3 is made up of 14 amino acids. CDR1 and CDR2 (germline): KGHSH, LQKENI. The CDR3 region has the DNA TGTGCCAGCTCACCCCCGGAGTCTGGATCACCCCTCCACTTT. It specifies CASSPPESGSPLHF.